What follows describes a single T cell receptor beta chain. Its specificity is unknown. The data derive from a study of cytomegalovirus exposure and HLA in healthy donors. Looking at the study overall: Earlier sequencing of some 180 million T cells yielded 120 million or so unique TCR beta sequences. Study results and limitations: Later work found most CMV-associated TCR beta chains apparently HLA-restricted. Researchers left out some V segments, among them TRBV6-2 and TRBV6-3, as indistinguishable. Donor immune exposure was known only as CMV serostatus.

Trimming stripped 0 bases from V and 4 bases from J, with 10 bases between. This CDR3 spans 15 amino acids. Germline assignment: CDR1 LNHNV and CDR2 YYDKDF (reference sequence). Amplification used 60 Vbeta primers and 13 Jbeta primers. The repertoire was sequenced with immunoSEQ multiplex PCR; TCRdb's copy has only in-frame clones and lacks some. The sample holds approximately 200,000 clones; 60% to 80% are singletons and the top ten take 3.1%. The genes are TRBV15 and TRBJ1-5; D is perhaps TRBD1 (6 bases). Material: PBMCs. This TCR was sampled from a woman aged 25 to 39 in good health and CMV-seropositive. Here the CDR3 reads CATSRDTTGNQPQHF. CDR3 in DNA: TGTGCCACCAGCAGAGACACTACAGGGAATCAGCCCCAGCATTTT.